The T cell receptor (beta chain) described here comes from a study of blood T cell repertoires in COVID-19. Study details: Some COVID-19 samples were acute and others convalescent; all came from the United States, Italy and Spain. Nucleic acid was either cDNA or gDNA, and it came from T cells, B-cell-depleted T cells, or PBMCs.

Per the original data handling: For nucleated cells, counts were estimated from reference gene primer amplification. Sequencing used immunoSEQ multiplex PCR; TCRdb keeps in-frame clones, though not all of them. That table gives V, J and clone size, and the DNA gave D and trimming. This sample has 85,000 to 130,000 clones, with approximately 85% found just once. This TCR derives from a woman aged 60-75 years with acute or convalescent COVID-19. The sequenced sample was peripheral blood.

CDR3 residues: CASSIDGGLLDEQFF. CDR3 coding DNA: TGTGCCAGTAGTATAGACGGAGGTTTATTGGATGAGCAGTTCTTC. This sequence joins TRBV19 and TRBJ2-1; D is possibly TRBD2 (5 bases). Trimming took off 0 bases at V and 8 bases at J, with 14 bases between the two ends. Germline V gene sequence: CDR1 LNHDA, CDR2 SQIVND (reference sequence). The CDR3 covers 15 residues.